The T cell receptor (beta chain) described here comes from a study of cytomegalovirus exposure and HLA in healthy donors. Study at large: Membership in the Caucasian-associated ancestry cluster was found for about four fifths of 398 genotyped donors.

PCR used 60 Vbeta primers and 13 Jbeta primers. Profiled with immunoSEQ multiplex PCR; TCRdb holds only in-frame clones, not every one. This table has 130,000 to 150,000 clones, around three quarters appearing once. With respect to this clone: Its antigen is not known.

General study points: Cytomegalovirus status, reportedly, was diagnosed with high specificity and sensitivity by the classifier.

Sample: PBMCs. The sequence was collected from a woman in her forties in good health and CMV-seropositive.

The CDR3 loop is CASSSPQLAGVNEQFF. DNA of the CDR3: TGTGCCAGCAGCTCCCCCCAACTAGCGGGGGTTAATGAGCAGTTCTTC. The chain has TRBV9 and TRBJ2-1, with 11 bases that match TRBD2. Trimming removed 4 bases from V and 7 bases from J; junction bases left unmatched: 10. Germline V CDR1 and CDR2: SGDLS, YYNGEE. This CDR3 comprises 16 residues.